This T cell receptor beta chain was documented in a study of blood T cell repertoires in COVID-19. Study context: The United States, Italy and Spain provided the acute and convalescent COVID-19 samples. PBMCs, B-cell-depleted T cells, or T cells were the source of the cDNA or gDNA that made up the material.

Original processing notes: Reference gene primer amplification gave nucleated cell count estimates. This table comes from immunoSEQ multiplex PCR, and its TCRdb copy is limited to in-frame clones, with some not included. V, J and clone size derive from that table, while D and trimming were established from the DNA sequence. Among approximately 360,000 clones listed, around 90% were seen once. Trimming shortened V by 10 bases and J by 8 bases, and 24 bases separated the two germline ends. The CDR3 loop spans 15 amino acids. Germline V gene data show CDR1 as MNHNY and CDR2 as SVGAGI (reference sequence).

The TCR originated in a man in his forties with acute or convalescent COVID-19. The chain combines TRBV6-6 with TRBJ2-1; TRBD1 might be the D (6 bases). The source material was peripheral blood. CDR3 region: CATQGSWAGVDEQFF. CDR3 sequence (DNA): TGTGCCACCCAGGGTTCTTGGGCAGGGGTGGATGAGCAGTTCTTC.